The sequence of this T cell receptor beta chain was determined in a study of blood T cell repertoires in COVID-19. Across the study: COVID-19 samples collected from the United States, Italy and Spain covered acute and convalescent phases.

Some clones are missing from TCRdb's copy, which holds only in-frame ones; the method was immunoSEQ multiplex PCR. The sample lists some 210,000 clones, 84% occurring once. Trimming left V 4 bases short and J 3 bases short, with 10 bases between. CDR3 length: 14 residues. From germline, CDR1 is WSHSY and CDR2 SAAADI. The chain recombines TRBV10-2 with TRBJ1-5; possible D gene TRBD1, 5 bases. This TCR derives from a woman aged 50 to 60 with active or convalescent COVID-19. Material for sequencing was peripheral blood. The CDR3 nucleotides are TGCGCCAGCAGTGGGCAGGGTAACAATCAGCCCCAGCATTTT. Residues: CASSGQGNNQPQHF.